This T cell receptor beta chain was identified during a study of PD-1 blockade in classical Hodgkin lymphoma. In the study overall: Patients were infused with nivolumab 3 mg/kg every 2 weeks. Whole-study results and caveats: Complete responders' diversity at baseline resembled that of newly diagnosed patients. Relative to healthy donors, newly diagnosed patients reportedly had lower baseline TCR diversity, which was reported as lower still in relapsed/refractory patients.

Trimming shortened V by 3 bases and J by 4 bases, and 19 bases separated the two germline ends. This CDR3 contains 16 residues. CDR1 is SGHDT, CDR2 YYEEEE, per germline. Clones were read by immunoSEQ multiplex PCR, and TCRdb kept only the in-frame ones, dropping some. The sample consists of 40,000 to 60,000 clones, around 75% of them appearing once. A remark on this clone: The antigen is undetermined.

Brentuximab vedotin exposure varied among the patients, all of whom had relapsed after autologous stem cell transplantation. The sequence derives from a human donor with classical Hodgkin lymphoma. The input for sequencing was peripheral blood mononuclear cells (PBMCs), taken before the second cycle of nivolumab. V and J are TRBV5-6 and TRBJ2-5, with D perhaps TRBD1 (7 bases). CDR3 residues: CASSSGDRVSSETQYF. The CDR3 DNA sequence: TGTGCCAGCAGCTCGGGAGACAGGGTTTCATCAGAGACCCAGTACTTC.